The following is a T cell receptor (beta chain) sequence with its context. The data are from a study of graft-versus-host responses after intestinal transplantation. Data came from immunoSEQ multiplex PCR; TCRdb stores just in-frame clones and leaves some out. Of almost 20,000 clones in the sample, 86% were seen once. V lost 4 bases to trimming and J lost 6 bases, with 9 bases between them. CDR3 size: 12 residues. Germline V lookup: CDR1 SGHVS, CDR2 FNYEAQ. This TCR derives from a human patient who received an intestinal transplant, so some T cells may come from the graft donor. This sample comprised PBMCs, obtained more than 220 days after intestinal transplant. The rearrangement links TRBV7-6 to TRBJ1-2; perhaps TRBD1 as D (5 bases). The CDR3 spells CASSSGPDGYTF. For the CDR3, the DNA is TGTGCCAGCAGCTCGGGACCAGATGGCTACACCTTC.